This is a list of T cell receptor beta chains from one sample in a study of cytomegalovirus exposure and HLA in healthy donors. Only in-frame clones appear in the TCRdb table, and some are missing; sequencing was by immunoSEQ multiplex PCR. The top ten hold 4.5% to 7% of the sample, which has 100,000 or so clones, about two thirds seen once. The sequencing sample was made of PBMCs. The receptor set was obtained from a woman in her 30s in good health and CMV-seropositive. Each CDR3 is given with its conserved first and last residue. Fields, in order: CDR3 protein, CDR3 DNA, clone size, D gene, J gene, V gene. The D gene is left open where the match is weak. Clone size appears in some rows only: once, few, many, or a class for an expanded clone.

CDR3: CASSLAGEKETQYF
DNA: TGCGCCAGCAGCTTGGCGGGGGAGAAGGAGACCCAGTACTTC
size: NA
D: NA
J: TRBJ2-5
V: TRBV5-1

CDR3: CASSAGQGNTEAFF
DNA: TGTGCCAGCAGCGCCGGACAGGGGAACACTGAAGCTTTCTTT
size: NA
D: TRBD1
J: TRBJ1-1
V: TRBV6-5

CDR3: CASSLAIGQGGGYPF
DNA: TGCGCCAGCAGCTTGGCCATAGGACAGGGAGGTGGCTACCCCTTC
size: NA
D: TRBD1
J: TRBJ1-2
V: TRBV5-1

CDR3: CASSPGEGTNEKLFF
DNA: TGTGCCAGCAGCCCGGGGGAGGGGACTAATGAAAAACTGTTTTTT
size: NA
D: NA
J: TRBJ1-4
V: TRBV5-8

CDR3: CASSQDLASEQYF
DNA: TGTGCCAGCAGCCAAGATTTAGCGAGCGAGCAGTACTTC
size: NA
D: NA
J: TRBJ2-7
V: TRBV4-2

CDR3: CASSVRAGLGYEQYF
DNA: TGTGCCAGCAGCGTAAGGGCGGGGCTAGGGTACGAGCAGTACTTC
size: NA
D: NA
J: TRBJ2-7
V: TRBV9

CDR3: CASSQPTTRQGAGNSPLHF
DNA: TGCGCCAGCAGCCAACCCACAACGAGACAGGGGGCCGGTAATTCACCCCTCCACTTT
size: few
D: TRBD1
J: TRBJ1-6
V: TRBV4-3

CDR3: CATSRDLYMRDSNYGYTF
DNA: TGTGCCACCAGCAGAGATCTGTATATGAGGGACTCTAACTATGGCTACACCTTC
size: NA
D: NA
J: TRBJ1-2
V: TRBV15

CDR3: CATSRTDNEQFF
DNA: TGTGCCACCAGCAGGACTGACAATGAGCAGTTCTTC
size: NA
D: NA
J: TRBJ2-1
V: TRBV15

CDR3: CSVEDPSAALTLEAFF
DNA: TGCAGCGTTGAAGATCCATCGGCGGCCCTTACACTCGAAGCTTTCTTT
size: NA
D: NA
J: TRBJ1-1
V: TRBV29-1

CDR3: CASTNRAQGYTF
DNA: TGTGCCAGCACCAACAGGGCCCAAGGCTACACCTTC
size: NA
D: NA
J: TRBJ1-2
V: TRBV7-9

CDR3: CAWVKSTLGGNEQFF
DNA: TGTGCCTGGGTGAAATCAACGCTAGGGGGCAATGAGCAGTTCTTC
size: few
D: NA
J: TRBJ2-1
V: TRBV30

CDR3: CASSRSGKGNEQFF
DNA: TGTGCCAGCAGTAGGTCGGGGAAGGGCAATGAGCAGTTCTTC
size: NA
D: NA
J: TRBJ2-1
V: TRBV6-1

CDR3: CASSQDRQQGSTEAFF
DNA: TGTGCCAGCAGCCAAGACAGGCAACAGGGATCCACTGAAGCTTTCTTT
size: NA
D: NA
J: TRBJ1-1
V: TRBV4-2

CDR3: CASSSGSIQYQETQYF
DNA: TGCGCCAGCAGCTCGGGGTCGATACAGTACCAAGAGACCCAGTACTTC
size: few
D: NA
J: TRBJ2-5
V: TRBV5-1

CDR3: CASSASDRARNSPLHF
DNA: TGTGCCAGCAGCGCGTCAGACAGGGCCAGAAATTCACCCCTCCACTTT
size: NA
D: TRBD1
J: TRBJ1-6
V: TRBV9

CDR3: CASSLGVVNTDTQYF
DNA: TGTGCCAGCAGCTTAGGCGTGGTAAACACAGATACGCAGTATTTT
size: NA
D: NA
J: TRBJ2-3
V: TRBV7-2

CDR3: CASSLRRGGTEAFF
DNA: TGTGCCAGCAGCTTACGGAGGGGGGGCACTGAAGCTTTCTTT
size: NA
D: NA
J: TRBJ1-1
V: TRBV7-2

CDR3: CASSSGGRNTEAFF
DNA: TGTGCCAGCAGCTCAGGGGGGAGGAACACTGAAGCTTTCTTT
size: NA
D: TRBD1
J: TRBJ1-1
V: TRBV7-9

CDR3: CASSAQGGLTPLHF
DNA: TGTGCCAGCAGCGCACAGGGTGGTTTGACACCCCTCCACTTT
size: NA
D: NA
J: TRBJ1-6
V: TRBV9

CDR3: CASSKTGGGTEAFF
DNA: TGTGCCAGTAGCAAAACAGGGGGTGGGACTGAAGCTTTCTTT
size: NA
D: TRBD1
J: TRBJ1-1
V: TRBV19

CDR3: CASSPSTGGTEAFF
DNA: TGTGCCAGCAGCCCATCGACAGGGGGAACTGAAGCTTTCTTT
size: few
D: TRBD1
J: TRBJ1-1
V: TRBV7-6

CDR3: CASSFVRGGLGETQYF
DNA: TGTGCCAGCAGCTTCGTGAGAGGAGGATTAGGAGAGACCCAGTACTTC
size: few
D: NA
J: TRBJ2-5
V: TRBV7-9

CDR3: CASSVGGHPNTEAFF
DNA: TGTGCCAGCAGCGTAGGTGGGCACCCGAACACTGAAGCTTTCTTT
size: NA
D: NA
J: TRBJ1-1
V: TRBV9

CDR3: CASSIDQRGGQETQYF
DNA: TGTGCCAGTAGTATAGACCAGCGGGGGGGCCAAGAGACCCAGTACTTC
size: NA
D: TRBD2
J: TRBJ2-5
V: TRBV19

CDR3: CASSLSAPPKEQYF
DNA: TGTGCCAGCAGCTTGTCCGCGCCTCCTAAAGAGCAGTACTTC
size: NA
D: NA
J: TRBJ2-7
V: TRBV5-4

CDR3: CASSQDWRDSGYTF
DNA: TGTGCCAGCAGCCAAGATTGGAGGGATAGTGGCTACACCTTC
size: NA
D: NA
J: TRBJ1-2
V: TRBV14

CDR3: CASSLGPTDTQYF
DNA: TGTGCCAGCAGCTTGGGCCCCACAGATACGCAGTATTTT
size: few
D: NA
J: TRBJ2-3
V: TRBV7-6

CDR3: CASSPRSGQSNEKLFF
DNA: TGTGCCAGCAGCCCAAGGTCTGGGCAGTCTAATGAAAAACTGTTTTTT
size: NA
D: NA
J: TRBJ1-4
V: TRBV7-2

CDR3: CASSLNLRDRVGYTF
DNA: TGTGCCAGCAGCTTAAACCTCCGGGACAGGGTCGGCTACACCTTC
size: NA
D: TRBD1
J: TRBJ1-2
V: TRBV7-9

CDR3: CASSPLAMTYEQYF
DNA: TGTGCCAGCAGCCCCCTAGCGATGACCTACGAGCAGTACTTC
size: few
D: NA
J: TRBJ2-7
V: TRBV11-3

CDR3: CASSSPGGGFYGYTF
DNA: TGTGCCAGCAGTTCCCCCGGTGGAGGATTCTATGGCTACACCTTC
size: NA
D: NA
J: TRBJ1-2
V: TRBV28

CDR3: CASSTGQIATNEKLFF
DNA: TGCGCCAGCAGCACGGGACAGATAGCAACTAATGAAAAACTGTTTTTT
size: NA
D: TRBD1
J: TRBJ1-4
V: TRBV5-1

CDR3: CASSLGLGGGSPLHF
DNA: TGTGCCAGCAGCTTGGGTCTGGGGGGTGGATCACCCCTCCACTTT
size: few
D: NA
J: TRBJ1-6
V: TRBV5-4

CDR3: CASSYGGTVNEQFF
DNA: TGTGCCAGCAGTTACGGGGGGACAGTCAATGAGCAGTTCTTC
size: NA
D: NA
J: TRBJ2-1
V: TRBV6-5

CDR3: CASSIDRGQSTDISYGYPF
DNA: TGTGCCAGTAGTATAGACCGGGGACAGTCTACCGACATCTCCTATGGCTACCCCTTC
size: few
D: TRBD1
J: TRBJ1-2
V: TRBV19

CDR3: CASSPHQGLQPQHF
DNA: TGTGCCAGCAGTCCCCACCAGGGTTTACAGCCCCAGCATTTT
size: once
D: NA
J: TRBJ1-5
V: TRBV6-5

CDR3: CASSSTGDTGYGYTF
DNA: TGCGCCAGCAGCTCAACAGGGGATACGGGCTATGGCTACACCTTC
size: few
D: TRBD1
J: TRBJ1-2
V: TRBV5-1

CDR3: CASGNITRSSYNEQFF
DNA: TGTGCCAGCGGAAACATCACTCGGAGCTCCTACAATGAGCAGTTCTTC
size: NA
D: NA
J: TRBJ2-1
V: TRBV9

CDR3: CSAREVGVLTF
DNA: TGCAGTGCTAGAGAGGTCGGCGTCCTGACTTTC
size: NA
D: NA
J: TRBJ2-6
V: TRBV20-1

CDR3: CASSSWGQLNTEAFF
DNA: TGTGCCAGCAGCTCCTGGGGACAGCTGAACACTGAAGCTTTCTTT
size: NA
D: TRBD1
J: TRBJ1-1
V: TRBV7-9

CDR3: CASSQGQGKTF
DNA: TGTGCCAGCAGCCAGGGACAGGGCAAGACCTTC
size: few
D: TRBD1
J: TRBJ1-2
V: TRBV2

CDR3: CATSRDAVRYGQYF
DNA: TGTGCCACCAGCAGAGATGCAGTGAGGTATGGGCAGTATTTT
size: NA
D: NA
J: TRBJ2-3
V: TRBV15

CDR3: CASSLDRGAGYTF
DNA: TGTGCCAGCAGCTTGGACAGGGGTGCTGGCTACACCTTC
size: NA
D: TRBD1
J: TRBJ1-2
V: TRBV5-6

CDR3: CASSLEDNPGNTIYF
DNA: TGCGCCAGCAGCTTGGAGGACAATCCCGGAAACACCATATATTTT
size: NA
D: NA
J: TRBJ1-3
V: TRBV5-1

CDR3: CASRGLGQNEKLFF
DNA: TGTGCCAGCAGGGGTCTGGGACAAAATGAAAAACTGTTTTTT
size: NA
D: NA
J: TRBJ1-4
V: TRBV6-6

CDR3: CSVGQVEQFF
DNA: TGCAGCGTTGGACAGGTTGAGCAGTTCTTC
size: NA
D: NA
J: TRBJ2-1
V: TRBV29-1

CDR3: CASSQRGENNEQFF
DNA: TGCGCCAGCAGCCAGCGGGGGGAAAACAATGAGCAGTTCTTC
size: NA
D: TRBD2
J: TRBJ2-1
V: TRBV5-1

CDR3: CASSLGSALSTDTQYF
DNA: TGCGCCAGCAGCTTGGGTAGCGCCCTTAGCACAGATACGCAGTATTTT
size: NA
D: NA
J: TRBJ2-3
V: TRBV5-1

CDR3: CASSEGRGYTF
DNA: TGTGCCAGCAGTGAGGGGCGTGGCTACACCTTC
size: NA
D: NA
J: TRBJ1-2
V: TRBV6-1

CDR3: CASTRQLSAPHEQYF
DNA: TGTGCCAGCACCCGACAGTTGTCCGCCCCCCACGAGCAGTACTTC
size: NA
D: NA
J: TRBJ2-7
V: TRBV6-1

CDR3: CASSLLTSGGSEQFF
DNA: TGCGCCAGCAGCTTGCTGACTAGCGGGGGGTCTGAGCAGTTCTTC
size: NA
D: TRBD2
J: TRBJ2-1
V: TRBV5-1

CDR3: CASSVSSGEQYF
DNA: TGTGCCAGCAGTGTATCCTCAGGGGAGCAGTACTTC
size: NA
D: NA
J: TRBJ2-7
V: TRBV28